This is a list of T cell receptor beta chains from one sample in a study of blood T cell repertoires in COVID-19. The assay was immunoSEQ multiplex PCR, and TCRdb's table has in-frame clones only and misses some. The table lists around 260,000 clones, roughly 83% of them singletons, with 4.6% in the top ten. Material: peripheral blood. The receptor set was obtained from a man aged 55 to 70 who had recovered from COVID-19. Each CDR3 is given with its conserved first and last residue. D genes are given only for firm matches. The size of a clone is reported for some rows only, either as once, few or many, or as a class for expanded clones.

>TRBJ2-3|.|16|TRBV6-5|TRBD2
TGTGCCAGCAGTTACTCACTAGCGGGAGGATCAGATACGCAGTATTTT
CASSYSLAGGSDTQYF
>TRBJ2-7|.|11|TRBV29-1|.
TGCAGCGTTGAGTCAGGATACGAGCAGTACTTC
CSVESGYEQYF
>TRBJ1-1|.|14|TRBV7-6|TRBD1
TGTGCCAGCAGCCTAAAGACAGGGACCAGTGAAGCTTTCTTT
CASSLKTGTSEAFF
>TRBJ2-6|.|18|TRBV1|.
TGCACCAGCAGCCATCGAACCGCTAGCGGGGCAGGGGCCAACGTCCTGACTTTC
CTSSHRTASGAGANVLTF
>TRBJ1-6|.|14|TRBV5-1|TRBD1
TGCGCCAGCAGCAAGGGACAGTATAATTCACCCCTCCACTTT
CASSKGQYNSPLHF
>TRBJ1-1|.|14|TRBV2|.
TGTGCCAGCTTAAAAGGGGGGGTCGACACTGAAGCTTTCTTT
CASLKGGVDTEAFF
>TRBJ2-3|once|20|TRBV7-8|TRBD2
TGTGCCAGCAGCTACTCCGGGACTAGCGGCATCCCCCATAGCACAGATACGCAGTATTTT
CASSYSGTSGIPHSTDTQYF
>TRBJ1-5|.|15|TRBV6-1|.
TGTGCCAGCAGTGACGGCACAGCGGTGAATCAGCCCCAGCATTTT
CASSDGTAVNQPQHF
>TRBJ2-3|.|18|TRBV5-1|TRBD2
TGCGCCAGCAGTGGGGGTAGCGGGAGGGCCTTGGCCACAGATACGCAGTATTTT
CASSGGSGRALATDTQYF
>TRBJ1-6|.|14|TRBV6-5|.
TGTGCCAGCAAGTTGGCCGAATATAATTCACCCCTCCACTTT
CASKLAEYNSPLHF
>TRBJ2-1|once|12|TRBV7-2|.
TGTGCCAGCAGCTTAGGGAGGGATGAGCAGTTCTTC
CASSLGRDEQFF
>TRBJ1-1|.|17|TRBV7-2|.
TGTGCCAGCAGCTTAGCGAGCCAGGGCAGGTCGAACACTGAAGCTTTCTTT
CASSLASQGRSNTEAFF
>TRBJ1-1|.|12|TRBV29-1|.
TGCAGCGCTCGCGGGGGGCGTACTGAAGCTTTCTTT
CSARGGRTEAFF
>TRBJ2-1|.|18|TRBV7-6|TRBD2
TGTGCCAGCAGCTTGCTACGCCCCGGGGGGGGGTTTTACAATGAGCAGTTCTTC
CASSLLRPGGGFYNEQFF
>TRBJ1-2|.|15|TRBV5-1|.
TGCGCCAGCAGCTTAGGAGTGCCGGCTCGCGATGGCTACACCTTC
CASSLGVPARDGYTF
>TRBJ2-2|.|14|TRBV11-2|TRBD2
TGTGCCAGCAGCTTAGTCCGGGGGGCCGGGGAGCTGTTTTTT
CASSLVRGAGELFF
>TRBJ1-6|.|15|TRBV7-2|.
TGTGCCAGCACCTCCCGACAGCGTGATAATTCACCCCTCCACTTT
CASTSRQRDNSPLHF
>TRBJ2-3|few|14|TRBV11-2|.
TGTGCCAGCGCGGGGCTAGCGAACACAGATACGCAGTATTTT
CASAGLANTDTQYF
>TRBJ2-7|.|18|TRBV9|.
TGTGCCAGCAGCGTAGCATCGGGCGGCCGCTCTGGCGGGTACGAGCAGTACTTC
CASSVASGGRSGGYEQYF
>TRBJ2-5|.|13|TRBV10-2|TRBD2
TGCGCCAGCAGTGAATGGACTAGTGGGACCCAGTACTTC
CASSEWTSGTQYF
>TRBJ2-1|.|12|TRBV27|.
TGTGCCAGCAGCTCTCCCCCAGATGAGCAGTTCTTC
CASSSPPDEQFF
>TRBJ1-1|.|14|TRBV18|TRBD1
TGTGCCAGCTCACGCGACAGGGGGCGCACTGAAGCTTTCTTT
CASSRDRGRTEAFF
>TRBJ2-1|.|16|TRBV5-4|TRBD1
TGTGCCAGCAGCCCCTACGACAGGGGGCGCAGTGGTGAGCAGTTCTTC
CASSPYDRGRSGEQFF
>TRBJ2-1|.|16|TRBV4-2|TRBD2
TGTGCCAGCAGCCAAGAGTCCGGGGGGGCCTACAATGAGCAGTTCTTC
CASSQESGGAYNEQFF
>TRBJ2-5|.|14|TRBV2|TRBD2
TGTGCCAGCAGCGCCGGGACTAGTCAAGAGACCCAGTACTTC
CASSAGTSQETQYF
>TRBJ1-5|.|15|TRBV28|.
TGTGCCAGCAGTTTATCGGGGGGTGTCTATCAGCCCCAGCATTTT
CASSLSGGVYQPQHF
>TRBJ2-3|.|15|TRBV27|TRBD1
TGTGCCAGCAGTTCGAGGGACAGAATCACAGATACGCAGTATTTT
CASSSRDRITDTQYF
>TRBJ2-7|.|16|TRBV5-1|TRBD2
TGCGCCAGCAGCTTGGCTAGCGGGAGGGCCCTCTACGAGCAGTACTTC
CASSLASGRALYEQYF
>TRBJ2-1|.|17|TRBV5-5|TRBD1
TGTGCCAGCAGCTTGGCCCTAACAGGGGGTTCCTACAATGAGCAGTTCTTC
CASSLALTGGSYNEQFF
>TRBJ1-3|.|14|TRBV15|.
TGTGCCACCCGAGTAGGAGGGAGGGGAAACACCATATATTTT
CATRVGGRGNTIYF
>TRBJ1-2|.|15|TRBV5-1|.
TGCGCCAGCAGCTCTCCCTCTACAGGGTCTAGAGGCTACACCTTC
CASSSPSTGSRGYTF
>TRBJ2-3|.|17|TRBV7-2|TRBD1
TGTGCCAGCAGCTTAGCAATTCCGGGACAGGGGGCAGATACGCAGTATTTT
CASSLAIPGQGADTQYF
>TRBJ2-1|once|14|TRBV28|.
TGTGCCAGCAGTTTAATGCAGGGTAGTGGTGAGCAGTTCTTC
CASSLMQGSGEQFF
>TRBJ1-3|.|15|TRBV15|.
TGTGCCACCAGCAGAGACAGGGGTCCTGGAAACACCATATATTTT
CATSRDRGPGNTIYF
>TRBJ2-7|.|14|TRBV19|.
TGTGCCACCCGACAGGAAAAATCCTCCTACGAGCAGTACTTC
CATRQEKSSYEQYF
>TRBJ1-1|.|14|TRBV3-1/TRBV3-2|.
TGTGCCAGCAGCCTAACAGGAGCGGGCACTGAAGCTTTCTTT
CASSLTGAGTEAFF
>TRBJ2-1|.|13|TRBV25-1|.
TGTGCCAGCAGTGAATCGGGTCGCGATGAGCAGTTCTTC
CASSESGRDEQFF